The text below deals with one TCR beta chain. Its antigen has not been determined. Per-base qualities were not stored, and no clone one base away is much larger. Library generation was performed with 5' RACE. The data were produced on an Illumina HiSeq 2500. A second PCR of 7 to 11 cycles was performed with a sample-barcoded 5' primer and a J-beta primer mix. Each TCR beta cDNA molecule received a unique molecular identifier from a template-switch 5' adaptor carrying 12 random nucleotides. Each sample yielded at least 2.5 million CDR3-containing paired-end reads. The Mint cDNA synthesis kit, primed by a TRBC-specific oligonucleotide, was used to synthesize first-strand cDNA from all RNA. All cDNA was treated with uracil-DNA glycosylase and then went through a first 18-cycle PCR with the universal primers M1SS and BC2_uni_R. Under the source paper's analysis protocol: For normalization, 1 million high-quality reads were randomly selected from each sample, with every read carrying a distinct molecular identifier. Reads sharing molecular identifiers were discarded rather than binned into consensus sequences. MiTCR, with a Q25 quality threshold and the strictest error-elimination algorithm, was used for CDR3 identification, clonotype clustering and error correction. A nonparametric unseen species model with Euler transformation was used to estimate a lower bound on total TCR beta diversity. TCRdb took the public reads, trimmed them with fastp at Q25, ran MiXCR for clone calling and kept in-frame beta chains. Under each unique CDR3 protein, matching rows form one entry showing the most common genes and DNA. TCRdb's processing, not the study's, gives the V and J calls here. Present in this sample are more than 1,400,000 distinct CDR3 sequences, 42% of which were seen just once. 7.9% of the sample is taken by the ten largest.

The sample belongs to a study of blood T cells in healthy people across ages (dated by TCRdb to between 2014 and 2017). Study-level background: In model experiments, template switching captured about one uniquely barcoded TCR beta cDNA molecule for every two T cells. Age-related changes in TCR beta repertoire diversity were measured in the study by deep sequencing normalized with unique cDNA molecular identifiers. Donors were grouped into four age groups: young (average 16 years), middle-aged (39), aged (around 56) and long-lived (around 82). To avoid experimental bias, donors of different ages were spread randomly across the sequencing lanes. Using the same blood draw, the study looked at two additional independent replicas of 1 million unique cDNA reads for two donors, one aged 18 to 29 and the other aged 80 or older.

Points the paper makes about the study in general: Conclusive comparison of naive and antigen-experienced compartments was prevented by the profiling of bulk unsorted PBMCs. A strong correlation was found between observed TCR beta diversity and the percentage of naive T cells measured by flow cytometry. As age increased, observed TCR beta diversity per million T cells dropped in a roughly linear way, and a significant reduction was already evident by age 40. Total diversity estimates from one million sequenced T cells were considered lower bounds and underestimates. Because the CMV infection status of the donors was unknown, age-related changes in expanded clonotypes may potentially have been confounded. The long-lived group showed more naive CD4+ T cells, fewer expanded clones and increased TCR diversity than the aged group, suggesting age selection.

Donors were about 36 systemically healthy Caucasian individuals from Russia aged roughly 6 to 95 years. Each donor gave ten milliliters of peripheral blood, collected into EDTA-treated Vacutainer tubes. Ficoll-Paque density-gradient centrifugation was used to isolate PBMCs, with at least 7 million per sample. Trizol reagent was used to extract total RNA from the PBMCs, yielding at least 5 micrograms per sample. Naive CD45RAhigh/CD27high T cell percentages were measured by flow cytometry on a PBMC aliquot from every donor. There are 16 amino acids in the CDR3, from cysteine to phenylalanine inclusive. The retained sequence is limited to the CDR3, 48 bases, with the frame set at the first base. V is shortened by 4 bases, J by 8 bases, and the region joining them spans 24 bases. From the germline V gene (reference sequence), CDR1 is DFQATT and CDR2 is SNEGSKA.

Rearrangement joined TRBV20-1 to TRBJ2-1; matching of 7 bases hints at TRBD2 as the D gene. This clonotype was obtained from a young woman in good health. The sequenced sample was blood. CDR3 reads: CSAKASGGSRTDEQFF. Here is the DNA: TGCAGTGCTAAGGCGTCTGGCGGGAGTCGGACAGATGAGCAGTTCTTC.